This TCR beta chain emerged from a study of Ad26.COV2.S vaccination and SARS-CoV-2 variants. This sample's treatment: over 15 received Ad26.COV2.S at low or high dose, single or two shots; several received placebo; per-sample allocation not given. Vaccine and placebo recipients were sampled on day 63 after the first injection. Measured with immunoSEQ multiplex PCR; TCRdb has only the in-frame clones, and not every one. The sample lists approximately 280,000 clones, about 87% occurring once. The V end lost 2 bases, the J end lost 2 bases, and 16 bases lay between the germline ends. Germline V gene data show CDR1 as ENHRY and CDR2 as SYGVKD. This CDR3 has 16 residues.

The chain links TRBV10-3 to TRBJ2-7, with D perhaps TRBD1 or TRBD2 (5 bases each). This TCR came from a person between 18 and 59 years old who received the Ad26.COV2.S COVID-19 vaccine or a placebo. The sample in question was peripheral blood, obtained in a trial of Ad26.COV2.S vaccine versus placebo. CDR3 sequence: CAISEGGPRGTYEQYF. CDR3 nucleotides: TGTGCCATCAGTGAGGGGGGACCAAGGGGAACCTACGAGCAGTACTTC.